Listed here is a single TCR beta chain. Templates that were synthetic TCR analogs were spiked into each PCR. Some clones are missing from TCRdb's copy, which holds only in-frame ones; the method was immunoSEQ multiplex PCR. This sample has about 26,000 clones, with 86% found just once. The data stem from a study of PD-L1 blockade in urothelial cancer. Overall study context: Patients initiated atezolizumab in the mid-2010s at 1,200 mg intravenously every 3 weeks. The authors examined blood 3 weeks (second dose) and 6 weeks after treatment start.

The CDR3 consists of 16 residues. J gave up 4 bases and V 6 bases, and 9 bases lay outside the gene matches. Germline CDR1 reads SGHVS; CDR2 reads FNYEAQ. Peripheral blood mononuclear cells were collected from every patient before and during treatment, yielding between 1 and 8 samples per patient. The material was PBMCs, obtained around atezolizumab (anti-PD-L1) treatment. This TCR came from a man in his fifties or sixties with urothelial cancer. The chain links TRBV7-6 to TRBJ2-1; TRBD2 aligns across 10 bases. This CDR3 reads CASRQIGTSEYNEQFF. In nucleotides, the CDR3 is TGTGCCAGCAGGCAGATCGGGACTAGCGAATACAATGAGCAGTTCTTC.